This T cell receptor beta chain was identified during a study of cytomegalovirus exposure and HLA in healthy donors. Trimming took 4 bases from V and 3 from J, leaving 14 bases between them. Germline CDR1 and CDR2: SGDLS and YYNGEE. The CDR3 runs 15 residues. Profiled with immunoSEQ multiplex PCR; TCRdb holds only in-frame clones, not every one. The table shows about 220,000 clones, with around 88% occurring only once. The origin of this receptor is a woman aged 18-29 years in good health and CMV-seronegative. The chain carries TRBV9 and TRBJ1-3, with a possible D match to TRBD1 (5 bases). Source material: PBMCs. The DNA of the CDR3 is TGTGCCAGCAGCCGTGTGGGGGGGGGTGGAAACACCATATATTTT. It codes for CASSRVGGGGNTIYF.